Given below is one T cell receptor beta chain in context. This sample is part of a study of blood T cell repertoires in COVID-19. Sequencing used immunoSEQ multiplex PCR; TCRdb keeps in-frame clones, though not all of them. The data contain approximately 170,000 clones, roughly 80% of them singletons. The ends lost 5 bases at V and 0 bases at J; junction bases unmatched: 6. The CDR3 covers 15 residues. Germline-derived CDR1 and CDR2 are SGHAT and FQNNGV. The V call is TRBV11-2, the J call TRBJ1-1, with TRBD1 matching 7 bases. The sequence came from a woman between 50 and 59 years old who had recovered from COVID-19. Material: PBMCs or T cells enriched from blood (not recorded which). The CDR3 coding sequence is TGTGCCAGCAGCACCGTGACAGGGTTGAACACTGAAGCTTTCTTT. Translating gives CASSTVTGLNTEAFF.